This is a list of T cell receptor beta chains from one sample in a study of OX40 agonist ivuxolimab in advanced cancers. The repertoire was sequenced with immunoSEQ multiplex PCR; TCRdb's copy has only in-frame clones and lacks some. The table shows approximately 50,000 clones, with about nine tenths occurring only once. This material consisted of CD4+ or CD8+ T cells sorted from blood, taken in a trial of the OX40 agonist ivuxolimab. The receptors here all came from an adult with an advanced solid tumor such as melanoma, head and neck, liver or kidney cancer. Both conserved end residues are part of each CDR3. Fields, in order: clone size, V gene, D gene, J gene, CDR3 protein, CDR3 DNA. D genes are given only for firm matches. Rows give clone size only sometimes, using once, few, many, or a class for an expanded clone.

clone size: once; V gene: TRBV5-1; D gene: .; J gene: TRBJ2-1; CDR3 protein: CASSLAQGYNEQFF; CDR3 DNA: TGCGCCAGCAGCTTGGCCCAGGGTTACAATGAGCAGTTCTTC
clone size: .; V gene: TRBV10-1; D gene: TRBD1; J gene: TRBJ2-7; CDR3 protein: CASSYGTGVTYEQYF; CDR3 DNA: TGCGCCAGCAGTTATGGGACAGGTGTAACCTACGAGCAGTACTTC
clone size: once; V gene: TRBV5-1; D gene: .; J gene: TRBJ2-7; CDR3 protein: CASSPGPVPMWEQYF; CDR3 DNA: TGCGCCAGCAGCCCCGGACCGGTCCCAATGTGGGAGCAGTACTTC
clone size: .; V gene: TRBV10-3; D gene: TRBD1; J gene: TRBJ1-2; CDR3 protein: CAISDEGAAYGYTF; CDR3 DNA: TGTGCCATCAGTGACGAGGGGGCGGCCTATGGCTACACCTTC
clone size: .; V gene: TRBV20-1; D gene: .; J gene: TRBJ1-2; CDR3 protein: CSARTGSYTF; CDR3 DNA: TGCAGTGCTAGAACAGGGTCCTACACCTTC
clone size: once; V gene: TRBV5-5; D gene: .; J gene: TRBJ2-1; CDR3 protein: CASSPRDEQFF; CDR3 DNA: TGTGCCAGCAGCCCCCGCGATGAGCAGTTCTTC
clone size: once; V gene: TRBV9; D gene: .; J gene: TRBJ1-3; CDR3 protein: CASSPSGDTIYF; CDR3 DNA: TGTGCCAGCAGCCCCAGTGGGGACACCATATATTTT
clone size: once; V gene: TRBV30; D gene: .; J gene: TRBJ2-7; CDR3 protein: CAWSEISYEQHF; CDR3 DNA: TGTGCCTGGAGCGAGATTTCCTACGAGCAGCACTTC
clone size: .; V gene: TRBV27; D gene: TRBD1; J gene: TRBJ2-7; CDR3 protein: CASSLSGTGGAFYEQYF; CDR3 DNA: TGTGCCAGCAGTTTATCGGGGACAGGGGGCGCTTTTTACGAGCAGTACTTC
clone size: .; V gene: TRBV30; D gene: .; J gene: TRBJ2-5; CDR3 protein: CAWSVLGGAETQYF; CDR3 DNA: TGTGCCTGGAGTGTACTGGGCGGGGCAGAGACCCAGTACTTC